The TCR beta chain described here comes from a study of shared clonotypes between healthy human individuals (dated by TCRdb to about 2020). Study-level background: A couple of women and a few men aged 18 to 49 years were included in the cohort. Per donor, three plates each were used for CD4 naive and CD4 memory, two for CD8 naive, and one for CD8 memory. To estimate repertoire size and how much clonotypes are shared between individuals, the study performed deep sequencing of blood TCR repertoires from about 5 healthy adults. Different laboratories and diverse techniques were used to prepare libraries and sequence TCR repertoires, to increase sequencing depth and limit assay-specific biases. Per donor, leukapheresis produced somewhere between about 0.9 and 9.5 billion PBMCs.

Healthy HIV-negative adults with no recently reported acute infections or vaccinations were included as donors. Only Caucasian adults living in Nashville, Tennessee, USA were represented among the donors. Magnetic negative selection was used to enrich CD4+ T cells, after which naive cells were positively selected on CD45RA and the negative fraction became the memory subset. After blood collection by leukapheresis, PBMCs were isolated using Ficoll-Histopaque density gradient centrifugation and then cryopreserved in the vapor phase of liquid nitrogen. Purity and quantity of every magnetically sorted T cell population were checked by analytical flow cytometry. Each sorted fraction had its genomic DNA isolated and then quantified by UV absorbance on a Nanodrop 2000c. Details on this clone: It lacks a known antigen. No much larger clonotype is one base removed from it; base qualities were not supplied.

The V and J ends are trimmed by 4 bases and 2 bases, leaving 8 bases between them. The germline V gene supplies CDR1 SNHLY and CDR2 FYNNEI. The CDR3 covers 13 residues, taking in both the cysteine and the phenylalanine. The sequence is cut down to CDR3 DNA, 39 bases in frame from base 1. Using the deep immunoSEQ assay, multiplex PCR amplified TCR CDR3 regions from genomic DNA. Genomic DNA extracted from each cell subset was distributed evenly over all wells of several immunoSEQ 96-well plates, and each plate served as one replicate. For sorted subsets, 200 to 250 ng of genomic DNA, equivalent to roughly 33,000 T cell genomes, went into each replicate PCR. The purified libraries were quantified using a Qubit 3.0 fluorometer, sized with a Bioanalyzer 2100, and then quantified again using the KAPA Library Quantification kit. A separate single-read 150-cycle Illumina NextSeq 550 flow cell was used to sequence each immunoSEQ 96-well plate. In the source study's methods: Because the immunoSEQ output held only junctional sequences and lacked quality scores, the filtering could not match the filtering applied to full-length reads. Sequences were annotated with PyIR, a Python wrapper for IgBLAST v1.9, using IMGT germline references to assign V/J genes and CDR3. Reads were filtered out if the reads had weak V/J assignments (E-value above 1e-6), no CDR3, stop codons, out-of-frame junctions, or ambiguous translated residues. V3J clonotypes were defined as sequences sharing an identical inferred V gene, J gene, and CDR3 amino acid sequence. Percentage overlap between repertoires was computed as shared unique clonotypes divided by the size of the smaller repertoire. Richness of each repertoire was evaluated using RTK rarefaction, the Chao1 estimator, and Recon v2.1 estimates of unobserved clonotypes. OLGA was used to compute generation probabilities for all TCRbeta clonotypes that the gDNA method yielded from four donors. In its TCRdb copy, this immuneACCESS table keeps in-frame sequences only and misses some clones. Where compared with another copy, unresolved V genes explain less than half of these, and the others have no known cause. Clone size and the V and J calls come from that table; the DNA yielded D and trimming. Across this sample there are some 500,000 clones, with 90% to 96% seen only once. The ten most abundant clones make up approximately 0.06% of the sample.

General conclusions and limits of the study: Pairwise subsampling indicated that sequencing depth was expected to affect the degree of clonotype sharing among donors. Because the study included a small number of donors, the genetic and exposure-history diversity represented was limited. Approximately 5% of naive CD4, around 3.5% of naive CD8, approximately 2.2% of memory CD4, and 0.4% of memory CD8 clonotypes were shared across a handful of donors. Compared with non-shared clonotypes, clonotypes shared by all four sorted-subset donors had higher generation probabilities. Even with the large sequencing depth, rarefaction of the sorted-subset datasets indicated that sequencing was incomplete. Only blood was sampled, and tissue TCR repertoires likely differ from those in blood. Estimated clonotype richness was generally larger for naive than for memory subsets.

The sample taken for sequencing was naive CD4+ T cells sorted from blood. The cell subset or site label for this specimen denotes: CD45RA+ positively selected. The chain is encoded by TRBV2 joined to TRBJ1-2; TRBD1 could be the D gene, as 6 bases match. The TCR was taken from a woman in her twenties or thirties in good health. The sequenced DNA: TGTGCCAGCAGTGGTCAGGGGAACTATGGCTACACCTTC. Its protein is CASSGQGNYGYTF.